The entry that follows covers one T cell receptor (beta chain) sequence. No antigen is known for it. It was RNA transcripts that yielded the amplified TCR beta CDR3 regions. The TCR CDR3 first-round RT-PCR relied on the HTBI primer set. One entry per CDR3 protein results from TCRdb running MiXCR on the multiplex PCR reads. Among hundreds of thousands of distinct CDR3 sequences listed, around 13% were seen once. Reasons for excluding patients were uncontrolled infection, other autoimmune disease, pregnancy or lactation. Fresh peripheral blood, less than 11 ml of it, supplied the PBMCs. These data originate in a study of T cells in Graves' hyperthyroidism and ophthalmopathy. Study conclusions and caveats: Within blood appeared most thyroid clonotypes that had expanded above 0.001. The model's output predicted ophthalmopathy at a median of around 7 months prior to onset.

The V and J ends lost 5 bases and 5 bases respectively, with 18 bases between them. The CDR3 is 15 residues long. Germline CDR1 SGHRS, CDR2 YFSETQ. This TCR derives from a woman in her late teens or twenties with Graves' hyperthyroidism. The sequenced sample was blood. The genes are TRBV5-1 and TRBJ2-3; D unclear. This chain's CDR3 is CASSSPLNPQDTQYF. In DNA form, the CDR3 reads TGCGCCAGCAGTTCCCCCCTGAACCCCCAAGATACGCAGTATTTT.